These 32 T cell receptor beta chains were all obtained from the same sample, sequenced in a study of memory CD8 T cells in hepatitis C reinfection. The data were produced by immunoSEQ multiplex PCR, yet TCRdb's version contains in-frame clones alone and is incomplete. Of just over 45,000 clones in the sample, 89% were seen once. The time point here: late/post reinfection, 12 to 24 weeks after detection. TCR sequencing was done directly ex vivo on sorted cells, without expansion in vitro. The sample consisted of naive CD8+ T cells sorted from blood. These receptors were collected from a man between 18 and 35 years old with hepatitis C virus infection.

The rearrangement uses TRBV2 and TRBJ1-1; 8 bases are a match to TRBD1. There are 15 residues in the CDR3. The germline gives CDR1 SNHLY, CDR2 FYNNEI. With 7 bases clipped from V and 4 bases from J, the junction kept 11 bases outside the gene matches. CDR3 nucleotide sequence: TGTGCCAGCACCCCCGGGCAGGGGGCGACCACTGAAGCTTTCTTT. Translated: CASTPGQGATTEAFF.

This chain uses TRBV2 with TRBJ2-1, with D maybe TRBD2 (7 bases). The CDR3 consists of 14 residues. The V end was cut by 7 bases, the J end by 3 bases, with 13 bases between. The germline V gene has CDR1 SNHLY and CDR2 FYNNEI. For the CDR3, the DNA is TGTGCCAGCAATGGGAGGGGGGGCTACAATGAGCAGTTCTTC. Encoded protein: CASNGRGGYNEQFF. The variable domain in full, with the rest retrieved from reference TRBV2 and TRBJ2-1, is EPEVTQTPSHQVTQMGQEVILRCVPISNHLYFYWYRQILGQKVEFLVSFYNNEISEKSEIFDDQFSVERPDGSNFTLKIRSTKLEDSAMYFCASNGRGGYNEQFFGPGTRLTVL.

V gene TRBV5-1 combines with J gene TRBJ2-7; D unclear. V was pared by 0 bases and J by 1 base, with 8 bases between. CDR1 and CDR2 (germline): SGHRS, YFSETQ. The CDR3 has 14 amino acids. CDR3 DNA sequence: TGCGCCAGCAGCTTGGCCTCGAGATCCTACGAGCAGTACTTC. It translates to CASSLASRSYEQYF.

The chain joins TRBV7-6 to TRBJ2-7, with 10 bases aligning to TRBD1. CDR1 is SGHVS and CDR2 is FNYEAQ in the germline V gene. Trimming cost V 1 base and J 5 bases; bases outside gene matches: 2. The CDR3 spans 14 residues. In DNA, the CDR3 is TGTGCCAGCAGCTTAGGGGACAGGGGCCACGAGCAGTACTTC. It translates to CASSLGDRGHEQYF. The variable domain in full, completed from reference TRBV7-6 and TRBJ2-7, reads GAGVSQSPRYKVTKRGQDVALRCDPISGHVSLYWYRQALGQGPEFLTYFNYEAQQDKSGLPNDRFSAERPEGSISTLTIQRTEQRDSAMYRCASSLGDRGHEQYFGPGTRLTVT.

This clone appeared a single time. This chain joins TRBV5-6 and TRBJ2-1, with 9 bases that match TRBD2. The V segment lost 4 bases and the J segment 2 bases; nucleotides outside the gene matches: 7. Germline lookup yields CDR1 SGHDT and CDR2 YYEEEE. CDR3 length: 16 residues. The CDR3 DNA sequence: TGTGCCAGCAGCGTGCTAGCGGGGCAAACCTACAATGAGCAGTTCTTC. Its translation is CASSVLAGQTYNEQFF.

The chain combines TRBV7-9 with TRBJ2-1; TRBD2 matches at 12 bases. This CDR3 has 13 amino acids. Trimming cost V 10 bases and J 9 bases; bases outside gene matches: 7. Germline loops: CDR1 SEHNR, CDR2 FQNEAQ (reference sequence). In nucleotides, the CDR3 is TGTGCCATCTGGACTAGCGGGGACGGTGAGCAGTTCTTC. This gives the protein CAIWTSGDGEQFF.

CDR3 DNA: TGTGCCAGCTCACCACGGGACAGGGGATCCAATGAGCAGTTCTTC. This gives the protein CASSPRDRGSNEQFF. J is TRBJ2-1 and V is TRBV18; 10 bases agree with TRBD1. The CDR3 runs 15 residues. The V gene's germline CDR1 is KGHSH and CDR2 LQKENI. J was trimmed by 6 bases and V by 1 base; bases with no gene match: 3.

This clone was seen a few times. The chain carries TRBV2 and TRBJ1-2; D ambiguous. The CDR3 spans 14 residues. The V end was cut by 6 bases, the J end by 0 bases, with 11 bases between. Germline V gene data show CDR1 as SNHLY and CDR2 as FYNNEI. CDR3 sequence reads: CASSEGRANYGYTF. The DNA for the CDR3 is TGTGCCAGCAGCGAGGGCCGAGCTAACTATGGCTACACCTTC.

The chain has TRBV11-2 and TRBJ2-5, with TRBD2 as a possible D gene (6 bases). Germline V lookup: CDR1 SGHAT, CDR2 FQNNGV. With 5 bases removed from V and 5 bases from J, the gap between germline ends came to 15 bases. The CDR3 consists of 14 residues. The CDR3 reads CASSPRASGETQYF. In nucleotides, the CDR3 is TGTGCCAGCAGCCCGAGGGCCAGCGGGGAGACCCAGTACTTC.

J is TRBJ2-7 and V is TRBV28, with D possibly being TRBD1 (7 bases). The CDR3 totals 15 residues. Germline CDR1 reads MDHEN; CDR2 reads SYDVKM. The germline V and J ends were trimmed by 7 bases and 4 bases, with 20 bases remaining between them. For the CDR3, the DNA is TGTGCCAGCACTGAACCCGGACAGGAGGGGTACGAGCAGTACTTC. Translated, it gives CASTEPGQEGYEQYF. Looking up the rest from reference TRBV28 and TRBJ2-7 gives the full variable domain: DVKVTQSSRYLVKRTGEKVFLECVQDMDHENMFWYRQDPGLGLRLIYFSYDVKMKEKGDIPEGYSVSREKKERFSLILESASTNQTSMYLCASTEPGQEGYEQYFGPGTRLTVT.

The genes are TRBV27 and TRBJ2-5, with 12 bases lining up with TRBD2. The CDR3 spans 16 residues. After removal of 6 bases from V and 5 bases from J, the junction contained 10 bases not matched to a gene. CDR1 is MNHEY, CDR2 SMNVEV, per germline (reference sequence). The CDR3 is CASRGSSGGAHETQYF. Here the CDR3 DNA reads TGTGCCAGCAGGGGGTCTAGCGGGGGGGCCCATGAGACCCAGTACTTC.

This chain connects TRBV2 to TRBJ1-1; D perhaps matches TRBD1 (6 bases). The CDR3 is 14 residues long. CDR1 is SNHLY and CDR2 is FYNNEI in the germline V gene. V lost 8 bases to trimming and J lost 0 bases, with 13 bases between them. The CDR3 DNA reads TGTGCCAGCCTCGTGACAGGCTTGAACACTGAAGCTTTCTTT. Amino acid sequence: CASLVTGLNTEAFF. The complete variable domain, with remaining parts taken from reference TRBV2 and TRBJ1-1, reads EPEVTQTPSHQVTQMGQEVILRCVPISNHLYFYWYRQILGQKVEFLVSFYNNEISEKSEIFDDQFSVERPDGSNFTLKIRSTKLEDSAMYFCASLVTGLNTEAFFGQGTRLTVV.

In DNA, the CDR3 is TGTGCCAGCAGCCTAGATGGACTAGCGGGAGGAGATACGCAGTATTTT. Amino acids: CASSLDGLAGGDTQYF. The chain links TRBV7-2 to TRBJ2-3, with 14 positions matching TRBD2. With 5 bases clipped from V and 5 bases from J, the junction kept 6 bases outside the gene matches. Germline-derived CDR1 and CDR2 are SGHTA and FQGNSA. The CDR3 is 16 amino acids.

This clone has a single count. V is TRBV4-1 and J is TRBJ2-7; 10 bases align to TRBD2. V shed 1 base, J shed 6 bases, and the junction held 6 bases outside the gene matches. CDR1 and CDR2 from the germline V gene are MGHRA and YSYEKL. The CDR3 length is 15 residues. DNA of the CDR3: TGCGCCAGCAGCCAAGCGGCCCTAGCGGGAGTCGAGCAGTACTTC. Its translation is CASSQAALAGVEQYF.

The chain employs TRBV7-6 and TRBJ2-1, with 10 nucleotides matching TRBD2. V dropped 5 bases and J dropped 3; count of bases not matched to a gene: 10. The CDR3 has 17 residues. Germline V gene lookup returns CDR1 SGHVS and CDR2 FNYEAQ. CDR3 nucleotides: TGTGCCAGCAGCCTGGGGAGCGGGAGGGCCAGCTACAATGAGCAGTTCTTC. Amino acid sequence: CASSLGSGRASYNEQFF.

The genes are TRBV7-2 and TRBJ2-1; possibly TRBD1 for D (6 bases). The germline V gene encodes CDR1 SGHTA and CDR2 FQGNSA. Trimming shortened V by 5 bases and J by 3 bases, and 11 bases separated the two germline ends. This CDR3 has 14 amino acids. This CDR3 reads CASSTTGIYNEQFF. CDR3 DNA sequence: TGTGCCAGCAGCACCACAGGGATCTACAATGAGCAGTTCTTC.

This clone showed up just once. The genes are TRBV5-4 and TRBJ2-1; 9 nucleotides match TRBD2. The CDR3 has 16 residues. Germline loops: CDR1 SGHNT, CDR2 YYREEE (reference sequence). With 5 bases clipped from V and 1 base from J, the junction kept 7 bases outside the gene matches. CDR3 DNA: TGTGCCAGCAGTTGGGGACTAGCAGGATCCTACAATGAGCAGTTCTTC. Amino acids: CASSWGLAGSYNEQFF.

The CDR3 protein is CASSKGGAGANVLTF. CDR3 DNA sequence: TGTGCCAGCAGCAAAGGGGGCGCTGGGGCCAACGTCCTGACTTTC. The chain links TRBV7-6 to TRBJ2-6; 7 bases map to TRBD1. The CDR3 is made up of 15 amino acids. Per germline, CDR1 SGHVS and CDR2 FNYEAQ. The V and J ends lost 5 bases and 2 bases, in that order; junction bases with no gene match: 3. Full variable domain (missing parts from reference TRBV7-6 and TRBJ2-6): GAGVSQSPRYKVTKRGQDVALRCDPISGHVSLYWYRQALGQGPEFLTYFNYEAQQDKSGLPNDRFSAERPEGSISTLTIQRTEQRDSAMYRCASSKGGAGANVLTFGAGSRLTVL.

This clone was detected only once. V usage is TRBV6-6 and J usage is TRBJ2-1; 9 positions match TRBD1. CDR1 is MNHNY, CDR2 SVGAGI, per germline (reference sequence). The CDR3 totals 15 residues. V lost 1 base and J lost 8; bases outside the gene matches: 6. The CDR3 reads CASSYLNTGGDEQFF. The CDR3 nucleotides read TGTGCCAGCAGTTACTTGAATACAGGGGGCGATGAGCAGTTCTTC.

This chain connects TRBV6-1 to TRBJ1-5, with D possibly matching TRBD1 (5 bases). CDR1 is MNHNS, CDR2 SASEGT, per germline. Trimming removed 5 bases at V and 5 bases at J, with 10 bases between. The CDR3 contains 13 residues. The CDR3 is CASSQGPYQPQHF. CDR3 nucleotide sequence: TGTGCCAGCAGTCAGGGTCCCTATCAGCCCCAGCATTTT.

The chain couples TRBV27 to TRBJ1-2; D not certain. Per the germline V gene, CDR1 is MNHEY and CDR2 is SMNVEV (reference sequence). V dropped 6 bases and J dropped 0 bases, with 17 bases sitting between them. This CDR3 is built from 16 residues. CDR3 coding DNA: TGTGCCAGCAGCCGCGGGTCCAGTTCAGCTAACTATGGCTACACCTTC. This gives the protein CASSRGSSSANYGYTF.

J is TRBJ2-7 and V is TRBV6-5; D could derive from TRBD1 or TRBD2 (6 bases each). The germline gives CDR1 MNHEY, CDR2 SVGAGI. The CDR3 totals 13 residues. V lost 5 bases to trimming and J lost 7 bases, with 15 bases between them. CDR3 in amino acids: CASSEAGAGEQYV. In nucleotides, the CDR3 is TGTGCCAGCAGTGAAGCAGGGGCGGGGGAGCAGTACGTC.

The chain carries TRBV6-6 and TRBJ2-1; 8 bases match TRBD1. CDR1 and CDR2 from the germline V gene are MNHNY and SVGAGI (reference sequence). There are 16 residues in the CDR3. The junction had 6 bases not matched to a gene; V was cut back by 2 bases and J by 3 bases. In DNA, the CDR3 is TGTGCCAGCAGTTACACCGACAGGGGCAGCTACAATGAGCAGTTCTTC. Its protein product is CASSYTDRGSYNEQFF.

J is TRBJ2-1 and V is TRBV7-8; maybe TRBD2 (5 bases). Germline V gene sequence: CDR1 SGHVS, CDR2 FQNEAQ. V lost 3 bases to trimming and J lost 7 bases, with 7 bases between them. This CDR3 region has 12 residues. CDR3 region: CASSLERNEQFF. The CDR3 DNA follows: TGTGCCAGCAGCTTGGAGCGGAATGAGCAGTTCTTC.

The rearrangement uses TRBV19 and TRBJ1-1; D ambiguous. The CDR3 is made up of 12 amino acids. V was trimmed by 7 bases and J by 1 base, leaving 7 bases between them. Germline loops: CDR1 LNHDA, CDR2 SQIVND (reference sequence). The CDR3 sequence is CASTRGNTEAFF. CDR3 coding DNA: TGTGCCAGTACCAGAGGGAACACTGAAGCTTTCTTT.

J is TRBJ2-1 and V is TRBV6-5; 7 bases map to TRBD1. Trimming removed 1 base from V and 5 bases from J; junction bases left unmatched: 5. From germline, CDR1 is MNHEY and CDR2 SVGAGI. This CDR3 comprises 15 residues. The CDR3 is CASSYFGTENNEQFF. CDR3 DNA: TGTGCCAGCAGTTACTTTGGGACAGAGAACAATGAGCAGTTCTTC.

This clone was recorded a few times. The chain is built from TRBV14 and TRBJ2-7; 10 bases agree with TRBD1. The CDR3 sequence is 16 residues long. Germline V CDR1 and CDR2: SGHDN, FVKESK. Trimming took 2 bases from V and 6 from J; bases not matched to a gene: 10. CDR3 sequence: CASSQNPGTGATEQYF. CDR3 nucleotide sequence: TGTGCCAGCAGCCAAAATCCCGGGACAGGGGCAACCGAGCAGTACTTC. Full variable domain (outside the CDR3, taken from reference TRBV14 and TRBJ2-7): EAGVTQFPSHSVIEKGQTVTLRCDPISGHDNLYWYRRVMGKEIKFLLHFVKESKQDESGMPNNRFLAERTGGTYSTLKVQPAELEDSGVYFCASSQNPGTGATEQYFGPGTRLTVT.

This clone was observed once. The chain joins TRBV7-9 to TRBJ2-1, with D maybe TRBD1 (5 bases). Germline V lookup: CDR1 SEHNR, CDR2 FQNEAQ (reference sequence). Trimming left V 5 bases short and J 3 bases short, with 17 bases between. The CDR3 is 16 amino acids. The CDR3 coding sequence is TGTGCCAGCAGCCCTCTTGTCCAGGGAAGCTACAATGAGCAGTTCTTC. The encoded protein is CASSPLVQGSYNEQFF.

J is TRBJ2-7 and V is TRBV6-1; the D gene is possibly TRBD2 (6 bases). Germline CDR1 is MNHNS and CDR2 is SASEGT. The CDR3 has 14 amino acids. Between the trimmed V and J ends, which lost 7 bases and 0 bases, there was a span of 13 bases. This CDR3 is CASIASASSYEQYF. CDR3 sequence (DNA): TGTGCCAGCATCGCTAGCGCGAGCTCCTACGAGCAGTACTTC.

The chain recombines TRBV11-2 with TRBJ2-5, with 9 bases that match TRBD1. The germline V gene has CDR1 SGHAT and CDR2 FQNNGV. J gave up 3 bases and V 10 bases, and 12 bases lay outside the gene matches. This CDR3 has 15 amino acids. CDR3 in amino acids: CATYSEWTGEETQYF. The CDR3 nucleotides read TGTGCCACCTATTCGGAGTGGACAGGGGAAGAGACCCAGTACTTC.

This clone appeared a single time. The chain is built from TRBV19 and TRBJ2-5, with 8 positions matching TRBD1. The CDR3 has 15 residues. Per the germline V gene, CDR1 is LNHDA and CDR2 is SQIVND (reference sequence). V shed 3 bases and J 5 bases; nucleotides not matched to a gene: 8. The CDR3 DNA reads TGTGCCAGTAGTATCGGAACCAGGGGGCACGAGACCCAGTACTTC. Translation: CASSIGTRGHETQYF.

Written as DNA, the CDR3 is TGCGCCAGCAGCCAAGATAGGGGACTGATCTCCTACGAGCAGTACTTC. As protein: CASSQDRGLISYEQYF. The J gene is TRBJ2-7, the V gene TRBV4-1, with D possibly being TRBD2 (6 bases). Between the trimmed V and J ends, which lost 0 bases and 0 bases, there was a span of 12 bases. The CDR3 is 16 residues long. Germline V gene data show CDR1 as MGHRA and CDR2 as YSYEKL.